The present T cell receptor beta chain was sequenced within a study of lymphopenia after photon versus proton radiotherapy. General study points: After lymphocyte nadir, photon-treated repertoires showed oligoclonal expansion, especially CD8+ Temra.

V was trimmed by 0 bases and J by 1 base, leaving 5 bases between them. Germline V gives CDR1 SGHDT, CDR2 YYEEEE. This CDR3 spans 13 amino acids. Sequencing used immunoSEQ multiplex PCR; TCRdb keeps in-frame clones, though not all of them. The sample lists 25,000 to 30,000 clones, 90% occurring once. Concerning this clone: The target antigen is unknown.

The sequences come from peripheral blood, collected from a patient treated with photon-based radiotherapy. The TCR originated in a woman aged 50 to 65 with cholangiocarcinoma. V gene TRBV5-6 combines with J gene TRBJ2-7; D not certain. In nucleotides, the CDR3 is TGTGCCAGCAGCTTGGTGTCATCCTACGAGCAGTACTTC. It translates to CASSLVSSYEQYF.